This is a list of T cell receptor beta chains from one sample in a study of PD-1 blockade in mismatch repair-deficient tumors. Generated by immunoSEQ multiplex PCR, the TCRdb table keeps only in-frame clones and is missing some. Of roughly 84,000 clones listed, approximately 81% are singletons. Sequencing was performed on peripheral blood, taken 12 weeks after starting pembrolizumab. All receptors come from an adult with mismatch repair-deficient cancer. Each CDR3 is given with its conserved first and last residue. The D gene is left open where the match is weak. Size is stated for part of the rows, as once, few or many counts, or as a class when the clone is expanded.

CDR3nt,CDR3aa,abundance,d_gene,j_gene,v_gene
TGTGCCAGCAGCGTAGGAGTGGGGGCGAACACCGGGGAGCTGTTTTTT,CASSVGVGANTGELFF,.,.,TRBJ2-2,TRBV9
TGTGCCAGCAGCTTAGATGCGGGGAATACGCAGTATTTT,CASSLDAGNTQYF,once,.,TRBJ2-3,TRBV7-9
TGTGCCAGCATATTGGGATACACTGAAGCTTTCTTT,CASILGYTEAFF,.,.,TRBJ1-1,TRBV6-5
TGTGCCTGGAGTGCGGGTGGGGTGTATGGCTACACCTTC,CAWSAGGVYGYTF,.,.,TRBJ1-2,TRBV30
TGCGCCAGCAGCCATGTACTAGCGGGAGTATTAGATACGCAGTATTTT,CASSHVLAGVLDTQYF,.,TRBD2,TRBJ2-3,TRBV4-3
TGTGCCAGCAGTGAAGCCAGGGGGCGCAACTATGGCTACACCTTC,CASSEARGRNYGYTF,.,TRBD1,TRBJ1-2,TRBV2
TGTGCCAGCAGCCCAGCGTCGGGACAGCTCACAGATACGCAGTATTTT,CASSPASGQLTDTQYF,.,TRBD1,TRBJ2-3,TRBV9
TGTGCCAGCAGCTTAGGGGGAGAACCCTCCTACGAGCAGTACTTC,CASSLGGEPSYEQYF,.,.,TRBJ2-7,TRBV11-2
TGTGCCAGCCAAAGGGGCGGAGCGGGATATGGCTACACCTTC,CASQRGGAGYGYTF,.,.,TRBJ1-2,TRBV28
TGCGCCAGCAGCCCTCTGGGGGATGAAAAACTGTTTTTT,CASSPLGDEKLFF,.,.,TRBJ1-4,TRBV4-3
TGTGCCTGGAGCCCGGACAGGGGGTTTCACTATGGCTACACCTTC,CAWSPDRGFHYGYTF,.,TRBD1,TRBJ1-2,TRBV30
TGTGCCAGCACGAGCGGGAGCTACACCTTC,CASTSGSYTF,.,.,TRBJ1-2,TRBV2
TGTGCCAGCAGCGGGCAGGGGATGACTAATGAAAAACTGTTTTTT,CASSGQGMTNEKLFF,.,.,TRBJ1-4,TRBV7-8
TGTGCCACCAGCTTTGGTCCTTGGGAGACCCAGTACTTC,CATSFGPWETQYF,.,.,TRBJ2-5,TRBV15
TGTGCCATCAGTGACGATGGCAGGGTAGATGCTGGGGCCAACGTCCTGACTTTC,CAISDDGRVDAGANVLTF,.,.,TRBJ2-6,TRBV10-3
TGCGCCAGCAGTGGGGACCCCTCCTACAATGAGCAGTTCTTC,CASSGDPSYNEQFF,.,.,TRBJ2-1,TRBV10-2
TGCGCCAGCAGCTTGACAGGGACGATGACTAATGAAAAACTGTTTTTT,CASSLTGTMTNEKLFF,.,.,TRBJ1-4,TRBV5-1
TGTGCCAGCAGCGCTTCTCCGGGACGTAATGAAGCTTTCTTT,CASSASPGRNEAFF,.,.,TRBJ1-1,TRBV9
TGTGCCAGCAGTCCACCCGATACAAGTGGCTACACCTTC,CASSPPDTSGYTF,.,.,TRBJ1-2,TRBV28
TGTGCCAGCAGGCCGGGAAGTTACAATGAGCAGTTCTTC,CASRPGSYNEQFF,once,.,TRBJ2-1,TRBV6-5
TGTGCCAGCAGCTCCGGGACTAGCGGGGCACAAGAGACCCAGTACTTC,CASSSGTSGAQETQYF,.,TRBD2,TRBJ2-5,TRBV7-8
TGTGCCAGTAGTTCCCTGGGACTAGCACAGGAGACCCAGTACTTC,CASSSLGLAQETQYF,few,TRBD2,TRBJ2-5,TRBV19
TGCAGCGGAGTGGGGCTAAAGCAGTTCTTC,CSGVGLKQFF,.,.,TRBJ2-1,TRBV29-1
TGTGCCAGCAGCCCGGGACAGGGGGCTTTAGCTTTCTTT,CASSPGQGALAFF,.,TRBD1,TRBJ1-1,TRBV6-6
TGTGCCAGCAGCTTCGGGCGAGACACCTATGGCTACACCTTC,CASSFGRDTYGYTF,few,.,TRBJ1-2,TRBV7-9
TGTGCCAGTAGCCAGACTAGCGGGAACTCCTACGAGCAGTACTTC,CASSQTSGNSYEQYF,.,TRBD2,TRBJ2-7,TRBV19
TGTGCCAGCAGGGCCAGGGGGGATGAGCAGTTCTTC,CASRARGDEQFF,few,.,TRBJ2-1,TRBV5-4
TGTGCCAGTACCCAGACAGGGCTCGGGGAGCAGTACTTC,CASTQTGLGEQYF,few,TRBD1,TRBJ2-7,TRBV19
TGTGCCAGCAAAACTCCCCGGGAGAACACTGAAGCTTTCTTT,CASKTPRENTEAFF,.,.,TRBJ1-1,TRBV21-1
TGTGCCAGCTCACCGGGAATTGCAGCGATGAACACTGAAGCTTTCTTT,CASSPGIAAMNTEAFF,.,.,TRBJ1-1,TRBV18
TGCGCCAGCAGCTTACAAACCGGGGGGGAGACCCAGTACTTC,CASSLQTGGETQYF,.,TRBD2,TRBJ2-5,TRBV5-1
TGTGCCAGTACCCTGGGTGGGGCGCAGGGGGCATGGTCTGGTAAGCCCCAGCATTTT,CASTLGGAQGAWSGKPQHF,.,TRBD1,TRBJ1-5,TRBV28
TGTGCCAGCAGCTCCAAGACTAGCGGGAGTACAGATACGCAGTATTTT,CASSSKTSGSTDTQYF,.,TRBD2,TRBJ2-3,TRBV5-4
TGCGCCAGCAGCTTGCGAGGGGTGGGGAACTCTGGGGCCAACGTCCTGACTTTC,CASSLRGVGNSGANVLTF,.,.,TRBJ2-6,TRBV5-1
TGTGCCAGCAGTGTCAGCCTCTCCTACAATGAGCAGTTCTTC,CASSVSLSYNEQFF,.,.,TRBJ2-1,TRBV2
TGCGCCAGCAGCACCTATTATTCCGGGACCCCCGAGCAGTACTTC,CASSTYYSGTPEQYF,.,.,TRBJ2-7,TRBV5-1
TGCAGCGTCGACCCAATGAGGGGGTCCGGGGAGCAGTACTTC,CSVDPMRGSGEQYF,.,.,TRBJ2-7,TRBV29-1
TGTGCCAGTAGTATAAACCGGCACTATGGCTACACCTTC,CASSINRHYGYTF,.,.,TRBJ1-2,TRBV19
TGTGCCAGCAGCGCAGAGCCCACTCGGGCCCCAGCGGGCTACACCTTC,CASSAEPTRAPAGYTF,few,.,TRBJ1-2,TRBV9
TGTGCCAGCGACCTCTCTGGGGGCGCTTACGAGCAGTACTTC,CASDLSGGAYEQYF,few,.,TRBJ2-7,TRBV21-1
TGTGCCAGCAGCGTAAGGCGGGTTGGTGGCTACACCTTC,CASSVRRVGGYTF,.,.,TRBJ1-2,TRBV9
TGTGCCAGCAGATTACAACCCGGGGAAGGCTCCTACGAGCAGTACTTC,CASRLQPGEGSYEQYF,once,.,TRBJ2-7,TRBV6-6
TGTGCCAGCAGCTTACTGTATACCATCCAAGAGACCCAGTACTTC,CASSLLYTIQETQYF,.,.,TRBJ2-5,TRBV7-6
TGCGCCAGCAGCTTGGCCGGGGAGTCAGCCTACGAGCAGTACTTC,CASSLAGESAYEQYF,.,.,TRBJ2-7,TRBV5-1
TGTGCCAGCAGCCACGTCGGGGGAAAGAACACTGAAGCTTTCTTT,CASSHVGGKNTEAFF,.,.,TRBJ1-1,TRBV14
TGTGCCAGCAGCGTAGCGGGAGGGGGGACCGGGGAGCTGTTTTTT,CASSVAGGGTGELFF,.,TRBD2,TRBJ2-2,TRBV9
TGTGCCAGTAGTATAACAGGACTCCAGAGCTCTGGAAACACCATATATTTT,CASSITGLQSSGNTIYF,.,.,TRBJ1-3,TRBV19
TGTGCCATCAGTGACCTACAGGGGGAGGATGGCTACACCTTC,CAISDLQGEDGYTF,.,TRBD1,TRBJ1-2,TRBV10-3
TGTGCCAGCAGCTTAAGTGACCCGAGCGGGAGGGGCACAGATACGCAGTATTTT,CASSLSDPSGRGTDTQYF,.,TRBD2,TRBJ2-3,TRBV7-8
TGTGCCAGCGGGCGGGACACCATAGGGGTAAAGGACACTGAAGCTTTCTTT,CASGRDTIGVKDTEAFF,.,.,TRBJ1-1,TRBV7-9
TGTGCCAGCAGATACACAGGGGCCGGGGAGCAGTACTTC,CASRYTGAGEQYF,.,TRBD1,TRBJ2-7,TRBV6-4
TGCACCAGCAGCCAGCCCGGACAGGGGGCGGACACTGAAGCTTTCTTT,CTSSQPGQGADTEAFF,.,.,TRBJ1-1,TRBV1
TGTGCCAGTAGAGCCGGGACAGGGAGCTACGAGCAGTACTTC,CASRAGTGSYEQYF,.,TRBD1,TRBJ2-7,TRBV19
TGTGCCAGCAGCCTGGAAACTAGCGCTGAGCAGTTCTTC,CASSLETSAEQFF,.,TRBD2,TRBJ2-1,TRBV25-1
TGTGCCAGCAGCCAAGAGGGCAGCTACAATGAGCAGTTCTTC,CASSQEGSYNEQFF,.,.,TRBJ2-1,TRBV14